These 9 T cell receptor beta chains share one sample of origin, sequenced in a study of regulatory T cells in long-lasting Graves disease. Indicated time point: persistent/refractory GD, antithyroid drugs over 5 years with positive TRAb. Making the TCR library involved RNA that had been extracted from PBMCs. Assembly of TCR beta libraries relied on iRepertoire HTBI primers together with Arm-PCR of CDR3 regions. TCRdb processed the multiplex PCR reads anew with MiXCR; each CDR3 protein has one entry. Altogether under 500,000 distinct CDR3 sequences are present, roughly 20% being singletons, with the ten largest covering less than 25%. The sequencing used peripheral blood mononuclear cells (PBMCs), collected when the disease was refractory, from a patient treated with antithyroid drugs. Source of these receptors: a female donor with Graves disease.

The chain is built from TRBV14 and TRBJ2-7; D is perhaps TRBD2 (5 bases). This CDR3 spans 12 amino acids. Trimming shortened V by 0 bases and J by 8 bases, and 8 bases separated the two germline ends. Germline CDR1 reads SGHDN; CDR2 reads FVKESK. For the CDR3, the DNA is TGTGCCAGCAGCCAAGATACCGGGAAGCAGTACTTC. Its protein product is CASSQDTGKQYF.

This clonotype appeared many times. The chain links TRBV29-1 to TRBJ1-1; 7 bases fit TRBD1. The V gene's germline CDR1 is SQVTM and CDR2 ANQGSEA. Trimming cost V 5 bases and J 4 bases; bases outside gene matches: 7. CDR3 size: 13 residues. The CDR3 DNA follows: TGCAGCGTTTGGGGACAGTCCACCACTGAAGCTTTCTTT. It specifies CSVWGQSTTEAFF.

CDR3 amino acids: CASQGTSGRSNTGELFF. DNA of the CDR3: TGTGCCTCGCAGGGGACTAGCGGGAGGTCGAACACCGGGGAGCTGTTTTTT. The V and J genes are TRBV7-9 and TRBJ2-2, with 15 bases lining up with TRBD2. The CDR3 loop spans 17 amino acids. CDR1 and CDR2 (germline): SEHNR, FQNEAQ (reference sequence). V was clipped by 11 bases and J by 0 bases; unmatched bases: 7.

This clonotype was recorded at least ten times. The CDR3 bases are TGTGCCAGCAGCTTATTTCGGGGGGGCACTGAAGCTTTCTTT. This translates into CASSLFRGGTEAFF. The chain joins TRBV11-1 to TRBJ1-1, with a possible D match to TRBD1 (5 bases). The CDR3 extends over 14 amino acids. CDR1 and CDR2 from the germline V gene are SGHAT and FQDESV (reference sequence). V was clipped by 2 bases and J by 4 bases, with 11 bases between them.

This clonotype was detected a few times. This rearrangement joins TRBV20-1 to TRBJ2-7; no clear D. This CDR3 is built from 12 residues. V was trimmed by 1 base and J by 2 bases, leaving 6 bases between them. Germline V gives CDR1 DFQATT, CDR2 SNEGSKA (reference sequence). CDR3 DNA sequence: TGCAGTGCTAGAGGCCCAACCTACGAGCAGTACTTC. Translating gives CSARGPTYEQYF.

This clonotype has a count of ten or more. In DNA, the CDR3 is TGTGCCAGCAGTTTGACAGAGTTTAATCAGCCCCAGCATTTT. Translated: CASSLTEFNQPQHF. The V gene is TRBV6-5, the J gene TRBJ1-5; possible D gene TRBD1, 5 bases. The CDR3 consists of 14 residues. V shed 4 bases and J shed 4 bases, with 11 bases lying between them. CDR1 and CDR2 from the germline V gene are MNHEY and SVGAGI.

In its sample, this clonotype was seen many times. The chain uses TRBV29-1 and TRBJ1-1; possibly TRBD1 for D (6 bases). Trimming removed 6 bases at V and 1 base at J, with 15 bases between. The germline gives CDR1 SQVTM, CDR2 ANQGSEA. The CDR3 extends over 14 amino acids. For the CDR3, the DNA is TGCAGCGTGATACAGGGTATTCGGAACACTGAAGCTTTCTTT. It codes for CSVIQGIRNTEAFF.

Turning to this clonotype: This likely traces to a read error, being one base from a far larger clone. The chain recombines TRBV6-2 or TRBV6-3 with TRBJ2-5; D perhaps matches TRBD2 (6 bases). The V and J ends lost 5 bases and 2 bases respectively, with 18 bases between them. CDR3 length: 16 residues. The germline gives CDR1 MNHEY, CDR2 SVGEGT. The CDR3 loop is CASSIGIAEIQETQYF. The CDR3 coding sequence is TGTGCCAGCAGTATCGGAATAGCGGAGATTCAAGAGACCCAGTACTTC.

In regard to this clonotype: One end of the junction varies from germline; a read error may be responsible. The V call is TRBV11-1, the J call TRBJ1-2, with 7 positions matching TRBD1. Germline-derived CDR1 and CDR2 are SGHAT and FQDESV (reference sequence). The CDR3 runs 14 residues. CDR3 protein: CVSSLAGQSNGYTF. CDR3 sequence (DNA): TGTGTCAGCAGCTTAGCGGGACAGTCGAATGGCTACACCTTC.